This T cell receptor beta chain was sequenced in a study of blood T cells in healthy people across ages. This CDR3 is 12 amino acids long. V was shortened by 0 bases and J by 8 bases, with 5 bases between the two germline ends. CDR1 LGHDT and CDR2 YNNKEL come from the germline V gene (reference sequence). The use of a sample-barcoded 5' primer and a J-beta primer mix characterized a second PCR of roughly 7 to 11 cycles. One entry per CDR3 protein results from TCRdb running MiXCR on the 5' RACE reads. In the table there are over 600,000 distinct CDR3 sequences, roughly two fifths of which are singletons.

The gene calls are TRBV3-1 and TRBJ2-1; D unresolved. Sequencing was performed on blood. This TCR was sampled from a man at least 80 years old in good health. The CDR3 sequence is CASSQEPHEQFF. In DNA form, the CDR3 reads TGTGCCAGCAGCCAAGAGCCCCATGAGCAGTTCTTC.